The 32 T cell receptor beta chains in this list originate from one sample, sequenced in a study of beta chain features in type 1 diabetes. All of the isolated RNA was reverse transcribed, so expressed TCRB transcripts were sequenced. Method: immunoSEQ multiplex PCR; TCRdb's copy keeps in-frame clones and lacks some. The sample includes approximately 380,000 clones, around 15% of them seen just once. Material for sequencing was naive CD4+ T cells from blood. These receptor sequences come from a woman between 18 and 30 years old in good health.

This clone was seen a few times. V and J are TRBV7-8 and TRBJ2-5; D gene uncertain. The ends were cut back, 4 bases at V and 2 bases at J, with 11 bases in the middle. Germline loops: CDR1 SGHVS, CDR2 FQNEAQ. This CDR3 is built from 14 residues. CDR3 sequence: CASSSRRSQETQYF. For the CDR3, the DNA is TGTGCCAGCAGCTCCCGCCGGTCACAAGAGACCCAGTACTTC.

This clone was detected only a few times. The genes are TRBV2 and TRBJ1-4, with 9 bases that match TRBD1. The CDR3 has 14 amino acids. Per germline, CDR1 SNHLY and CDR2 FYNNEI. The ends lost 6 bases at V and 8 bases at J; junction bases unmatched: 7. The CDR3 sequence: CASRKGQGSEKLFF. DNA for the CDR3: TGTGCCAGCAGGAAGGGACAGGGAAGCGAAAAACTGTTTTTT.

The chain carries TRBV7-2 and TRBJ1-1; 10 positions agree with TRBD1. The CDR3 length is 14 residues. Germline V CDR1 and CDR2: SGHTA, FQGNSA. V dropped 3 bases and J dropped 8; count of bases not matched to a gene: 6. CDR3 coding DNA: TGTGCCAGCAGCTTTGACAGGGGGCGTTGGGAAGCTTTCTTT. It codes for CASSFDRGRWEAFF.

This clone was seen a few times. The chain has TRBV29-1 and TRBJ2-3; D uncertain. The CDR3 runs 14 residues. V lost 4 bases and J lost 1, with 12 bases in between. Germline V lookup: CDR1 SQVTM, CDR2 ANQGSEA. The CDR3 reads CSVGAGWGTDTQYF. The CDR3 DNA reads as TGCAGCGTTGGTGCCGGGTGGGGCACAGATACGCAGTATTTT.

This clone has only a few counts. This sequence joins TRBV18 and TRBJ1-1; D is possibly TRBD1 (6 bases). The CDR3 length is 14 residues. Trimming took 6 bases from V and 0 from J, leaving 11 bases between them. The germline V gene encodes CDR1 KGHSH and CDR2 LQKENI. CDR3 amino acids: CASSQGRMNTEAFF. CDR3 coding DNA: TGTGCCAGCTCGCAGGGGCGGATGAACACTGAAGCTTTCTTT.

There are a few counts of this clone. J is TRBJ2-7 and V is TRBV28; D is ambiguous. The V gene's germline CDR1 is MDHEN and CDR2 SYDVKM. The CDR3 has 15 residues. The V gene lost 2 bases and the J gene lost 1 base, with 12 bases spanning the gap. This chain's CDR3 is CASSLPQDNSYEQYF. The CDR3 DNA reads as TGTGCCAGCAGTTTACCCCAAGACAATTCCTACGAGCAGTACTTC.

The chain is built from TRBV4-1 and TRBJ2-7; 12 nucleotides align to TRBD2. CDR3 length: 16 residues. Germline trimming cut 3 bases from V and 4 bases from J; bases unmatched to any gene: 7. Per the germline V gene, CDR1 is MGHRA and CDR2 is YSYEKL. DNA for the CDR3: TGCGCCAGCAGCCAGTGGCCCGGGACTAGCGGGTACGAGCAGTACTTC. It translates to CASSQWPGTSGYEQYF.

The V gene is TRBV29-1, the J gene TRBJ1-2; TRBD1 matches 9 bases. Germline CDR1 reads SQVTM; CDR2 reads ANQGSEA. The CDR3 covers 13 residues. Written as DNA, the CDR3 is TGCAGGGCACAGGGGGCTAATTCGGATGGCTACACCTTC. This encodes CRAQGANSDGYTF.

This clone was found once. V is TRBV7-2 and J is TRBJ2-1, with D unclear. The V end was cut by 7 bases, the J end by 7 bases, with 14 bases between. Per germline, CDR1 SGHTA and CDR2 FQGNSA. CDR3 size: 13 residues. In nucleotides, the CDR3 is TGTGCCAGCAACCTAGAACCCTCAAATGAGCAGTTCTTC. Translating it yields CASNLEPSNEQFF.

The chain is built from TRBV28 and TRBJ2-3, with D possibly being TRBD1 (6 bases). With 5 bases removed from V and 4 bases from J, the gap between germline ends came to 25 bases. The CDR3 length is 18 residues. Germline V lookup: CDR1 MDHEN, CDR2 SYDVKM. In DNA, the CDR3 is TGTGCCAGCAGTACCCCCCTCTTGGTTACAGGGCGCCCAGATACGCAGTATTTT. This sequence encodes CASSTPLLVTGRPDTQYF.

The chain couples TRBV19 to TRBJ2-1; 9 nucleotides line up with TRBD2. The CDR3 has 15 residues. The germline V gene has CDR1 LNHDA and CDR2 SQIVND (reference sequence). After removal of 6 bases from V and 6 bases from J, the junction contained 9 bases not matched to a gene. The CDR3 sequence is CASRSIAGVGNEQFF. The CDR3 bases are TGTGCCAGTAGGAGTATAGCGGGAGTAGGCAATGAGCAGTTCTTC.

This clone has more than one count but fewer than ten. J is TRBJ2-1 and V is TRBV25-1, with 7 nucleotides matching TRBD2. In germline, CDR1 is MGHDK, CDR2 SYGVNS. V lost 7 bases to trimming and J lost 8 bases; unmatched junction nucleotides: 20. The CDR3 is 17 amino acids. CDR3 bases: TGTGCCAGCACACCCCCCTGGGGGGAGGGCCTAAGGGATGAGCAGTTCTTC. Its protein is CASTPPWGEGLRDEQFF.

Remarks on this clone: Other DNA variants within this sample encode the same CDR3. The chain is built from TRBV15 and TRBJ2-1; 8 bases are shared with TRBD2. Trimming at V came to 1 base and at J to 6 bases, leaving 2 bases not matched to a gene. The germline CDR1 and CDR2 sequences are LNHNV and YYDKDF (reference sequence). CDR3 size: 14 residues. The CDR3 region has the DNA TGTGCCACCAGCAGAGCCGGGAGGGGCAATGAGCAGTTCTTC. Amino acid sequence: CATSRAGRGNEQFF.

This clone has a handful of counts. The chain uses TRBV5-1 and TRBJ1-2; weak D call: TRBD1 (6 bases). Germline V CDR1 and CDR2: SGHRS, YFSETQ. The CDR3 totals 12 residues. V lost 5 bases and J 5 bases, leaving 10 bases between the germline ends. CDR3 region: CASRRTDYGYTF. Here the CDR3 DNA reads TGCGCCAGCAGGCGGACAGATTATGGCTACACCTTC.

The chain combines TRBV7-8 with TRBJ2-5; 10 bases agree with TRBD1. The CDR3 sequence is 16 residues long. V shed 5 bases, J shed 4 bases, and the junction held 10 bases outside the gene matches. Germline V CDR1 and CDR2: SGHVS, FQNEAQ. The chain's CDR3 is CASSLGSTGGLETQYF. CDR3 in DNA: TGTGCCAGCAGCCTAGGGTCGACAGGGGGCCTAGAGACCCAGTACTTC.

This chain uses TRBV7-8 with TRBJ2-5, with 13 bases identical to TRBD2. Germline CDR1 reads SGHVS; CDR2 reads FQNEAQ. The CDR3 has 18 residues. V lost 4 bases and J lost 5; bases outside the gene matches: 13. In DNA form, the CDR3 reads TGTGCCAGCAGCTCAGCCAGCGGACTAGCGGGAGTTTGGGAGACCCAGTACTTC. Translation: CASSSASGLAGVWETQYF. Full variable domain (outside the CDR3, taken from reference TRBV7-8 and TRBJ2-5): GAGVSQSPRYKVAKRGQDVALRCDPISGHVSLFWYQQALGQGPEFLTYFQNEAQLDKSGLPSDRFFAERPEGSVSTLKIQRTQQEDSAVYLCASSSASGLAGVWETQYFGPGTRLLVL.

This clone was picked up a small number of times. CDR3 residues: CASSLASPGAYEQYF. Written as DNA, the CDR3 is TGTGCCAGCAGCTTAGCTTCCCCAGGGGCCTACGAGCAGTACTTC. This chain connects TRBV7-2 to TRBJ2-7; tentative D call: TRBD1 (6 bases). V was trimmed by 0 bases and J by 2 bases, leaving 11 bases between them. Germline CDR1 reads SGHTA; CDR2 reads FQGNSA. The CDR3 has 15 amino acids.

The chain links TRBV18 to TRBJ1-1; D is unresolved. There are 13 residues in the CDR3. Germline values: CDR1 KGHSH, CDR2 LQKENI. Trimming removed 4 bases from V and 5 bases from J, with 11 bases in between. The CDR3 nucleotides read TGTGCCAGCTCACTAGCAGAGGTAACTGAAGCTTTCTTT. Translating it yields CASSLAEVTEAFF.

This clone was detected only a few times. This sequence joins TRBV2 and TRBJ2-5; D uncertain. V was cut by 4 bases and J by 0 bases, with 3 bases left in between. This CDR3 is built from 12 residues. CDR1 and CDR2 from the germline V gene are SNHLY and FYNNEI. CDR3 DNA sequence: TGTGCCAGCAGTGCAGACCAAGAGACCCAGTACTTC. As protein: CASSADQETQYF.

The chain joins TRBV6-1 to TRBJ1-2, with D tentatively TRBD1 (6 bases). The CDR3 runs 13 residues. Germline values: CDR1 MNHNS, CDR2 SASEGT. The V end was cut by 8 bases, the J end by 3 bases, with 13 bases between. In nucleotides, the CDR3 is TGTGCCAGCGGGATACAGGGATACTATGGCTACACCTTC. Translation: CASGIQGYYGYTF.

This clone was counted between two and nine times. J is TRBJ2-7 and V is TRBV7-3, with D unclear. The CDR3 is made up of 13 amino acids. CDR1 SGHTA and CDR2 FQGTGA come from the germline V gene. V was clipped by 1 base and J by 6 bases, with 10 bases between them. The CDR3 is CASSLMQNTEQYF. CDR3 sequence (DNA): TGTGCCAGCAGCTTAATGCAGAACACCGAGCAGTACTTC.

The chain joins TRBV7-2 to TRBJ2-1; 8 bases line up with TRBD1. The CDR3 extends over 15 amino acids. V was pared by 0 bases and J by 7 bases, with 5 bases of the junction left unmatched. Germline V gene sequence: CDR1 SGHTA, CDR2 FQGNSA. CDR3 in DNA: TGTGCCAGCAGCTTAGCCAGGACAGGGCTGAATGAGCAGTTCTTC. Protein product: CASSLARTGLNEQFF.

This clone has more than one count but fewer than ten. The rearrangement joins TRBV4-2 to TRBJ2-3; TRBD2 matches 9 bases. The CDR3 loop spans 17 amino acids. The germline V gene has CDR1 LGHNA and CDR2 YNFKEQ. The V segment lost 1 base and the J segment 2 bases; nucleotides outside the gene matches: 7. CDR3 coding DNA: TGTGCCAGCAGCCAAGTTGGCGGGAGGGGACACACAGATACGCAGTATTTT. Its protein is CASSQVGGRGHTDTQYF.

The rearrangement uses TRBV28 and TRBJ1-1; D ambiguous. The CDR3 totals 12 residues. Per the germline V gene, CDR1 is MDHEN and CDR2 is SYDVKM. Between the trimmed V and J ends, which lost 4 bases and 7 bases, there was a span of 10 bases. The CDR3 coding sequence is TGTGCCAGCAGTTCGCCCCCGGGTGAAGCTTTCTTT. Its translation is CASSSPPGEAFF.

This clone was counted only a few times. The chain has TRBV15 and TRBJ1-1; D is undetermined. Germline-derived CDR1 and CDR2 are LNHNV and YYDKDF (reference sequence). This CDR3 has 15 amino acids. Trimming cost V 0 bases and J 4 bases, with 12 bases left between them. CDR3 loop: CATSRDRGEGTEAFF. CDR3 DNA: TGTGCCACCAGCAGAGATCGGGGTGAGGGCACTGAAGCTTTCTTT.

The chain employs TRBV19 and TRBJ1-2, with D uncertain. The CDR3 covers 12 residues. The V end was cut by 5 bases, the J end by 8 bases, with 12 bases between. The germline V gene has CDR1 LNHDA and CDR2 SQIVND (reference sequence). The chain's CDR3 is CASSHRGNGYTF. Here the CDR3 DNA reads TGTGCCAGTAGTCATCGAGGGAACGGCTACACCTTC. The variable domain in full, with the rest retrieved from reference TRBV19 and TRBJ1-2, is DGGITQSPKYLFRKEGQNVTLSCEQNLNHDAMYWYRQDPGQGLRLIYYSQIVNDFQKGDIAEGYSVSREKKESFPLTVTSAQKNPTAFYLCASSHRGNGYTFGSGTRLTVV.

This clone appeared a few times. The chain recombines TRBV27 with TRBJ2-1; D unclear. CDR1 and CDR2 from the germline V gene are MNHEY and SMNVEV (reference sequence). Trimming cost V 6 bases and J 9 bases, with 21 bases left between them. The CDR3 is made up of 15 amino acids. The CDR3 loop reads CASSLSQAIYGEQFF. Written as DNA, the CDR3 is TGTGCCAGCAGCCTCTCCCAAGCTATCTACGGTGAGCAGTTCTTC.

This chain joins TRBV18 and TRBJ2-7, with TRBD2 identical over 7 bases. The CDR3 has 17 amino acids. V dropped 2 bases and J dropped 2; count of bases not matched to a gene: 12. Germline CDR1 reads KGHSH; CDR2 reads LQKENI. CDR3 nucleotide sequence: TGTGCCAGCTCACCATCGTCTAGCGGTAAGGGCGCCTACGAGCAGTACTTC. It codes for CASSPSSSGKGAYEQYF.

A few counts support this clone. The J gene is TRBJ1-1, the V gene TRBV5-1, with D possibly TRBD1 on 6 matching bases. Germline CDR1 SGHRS, CDR2 YFSETQ. The CDR3 runs 14 residues. Trimming pared 6 bases from V and 1 base from J, leaving 13 bases between. The CDR3 spells CASNLGTPNTEAFF. Here the CDR3 DNA reads TGCGCCAGCAACCTCGGGACACCGAACACTGAAGCTTTCTTT.

This clone was observed a few times. The chain uses TRBV5-1 and TRBJ2-7, with 9 bases aligning to TRBD2. The ends lost 1 base at V and 5 bases at J; junction bases unmatched: 10. The germline V gene has CDR1 SGHRS and CDR2 YFSETQ. CDR3 length equals 16 residues. The CDR3 protein is CASSLSTRGRGNEQYF. Here the CDR3 DNA reads TGCGCCAGCAGCTTGAGTACTCGCGGGAGGGGCAACGAGCAGTACTTC.

The genes are TRBV9 and TRBJ1-2, with 9 positions matching TRBD1. Germline CDR1 SGDLS, CDR2 YYNGEE. J gave up 4 bases and V 4 bases, and 8 bases lay outside the gene matches. CDR3 length: 15 residues. The CDR3 DNA reads as TGTGCCAGCAGCTCGCCGGGACAGGGTCTCTATGGCTACACCTTC. Amino acid sequence: CASSSPGQGLYGYTF.

A few counts support this clone. The junction differs from germline at one of its ends, possibly a read error. This rearrangement joins TRBV2 to TRBJ2-5, with TRBD1 matching 7 bases. The CDR3 loop spans 13 amino acids. Per germline, CDR1 SNHLY and CDR2 FYNNEI. CDR3 DNA: TGTGCCAGCAGGGAAGACAGGGTAAAGACCCAGTACTTC. This gives the protein CASREDRVKTQYF.